A single sample is the source of the 27 T cell receptor beta chains below, sequenced in a study of cytomegalovirus exposure and HLA in healthy donors. This PCR relied on a set of 60 Vbeta primers and 13 Jbeta primers. Using immunoSEQ multiplex PCR, the repertoire was profiled, and TCRdb retains in-frame clones only, with some absent. The sample consists of under 200,000 clones, about 80% of them appearing once. Specimen: PBMCs. The source is a man aged 25-45 years in good health and CMV-seronegative.

The chain combines TRBV6-1 with TRBJ1-3, with D unclear. Germline loops: CDR1 MNHNS, CDR2 SASEGT. V was pared by 6 bases and J by 0 bases, with 12 bases between. The CDR3 has 15 amino acids. As DNA, the CDR3 is TGTGCCAGCAGACCCTCTCAGAACTCTGGAAACACCATATATTTT. Translating gives CASRPSQNSGNTIYF.

This chain joins TRBV2 and TRBJ1-1; 7 nucleotides line up with TRBD1. The V gene end was trimmed by 7 bases and the J gene end by 6 bases; junction bases not matched to a gene: 14. Germline CDR1 SNHLY, CDR2 FYNNEI. This CDR3 has 15 amino acids. The DNA for the CDR3 is TGTGCCAGCACACGGACAGGTCTACGCCGGGCTGAAGCTTTCTTT. Translating gives CASTRTGLRRAEAFF.

This sequence joins TRBV5-5 and TRBJ1-1; TRBD1 matches 9 bases. This CDR3 comprises 15 residues. V trimming: 0 bases; J trimming: 5 bases; junction bases outside the gene matches: 5. Germline V gene lookup returns CDR1 SGHKS and CDR2 YYEKEE (reference sequence). The DNA for the CDR3 is TGTGCCAGCAGCTTGGGGCACAGGGGGCAAACTGAAGCTTTCTTT. Translating it yields CASSLGHRGQTEAFF.

The chain has TRBV29-1 and TRBJ2-7, with 9 bases fitting TRBD2. The germline CDR1 and CDR2 sequences are SQVTM and ANQGSEA. The CDR3 has 12 amino acids. V gave up 6 bases and J gave up 6 bases; unmatched junction bases: 6. The CDR3 loop reads CSVRLAAGEQYF. DNA for the CDR3: TGCAGCGTCCGACTAGCGGCAGGCGAGCAGTACTTC.

J is TRBJ2-3 and V is TRBV4-2; 12 bases agree with TRBD2. The CDR3 consists of 17 residues. V gave up 3 bases and J gave up 2 bases; unmatched junction bases: 6. In germline, CDR1 is LGHNA, CDR2 YNFKEQ. CDR3 DNA: TGTGCCAGCAGCCAGAGACTAGCGGGAGAGGCCACAGATACGCAGTATTTT. Translation gives CASSQRLAGEATDTQYF.

J is TRBJ2-1 and V is TRBV6-1, with a tentative D call TRBD2 (6 bases). CDR3 length: 14 residues. Germline CDR1 and CDR2: MNHNS and SASEGT. Trimming shortened V by 6 bases and J by 6 bases, and 15 bases separated the two germline ends. This CDR3 reads CASRVASAFNEQFF. CDR3 DNA: TGTGCCAGCAGGGTGGCTAGCGCCTTCAATGAGCAGTTCTTC.

In its sample, this clone was seen once. The chain couples TRBV27 to TRBJ1-5, with D hard to call. The CDR3 spans 18 residues. V was shortened by 5 bases and J by 6 bases, with 26 bases between the two germline ends. From germline, CDR1 is MNHEY and CDR2 SMNVEV (reference sequence). CDR3 protein: CASSPRAQRLAFRQPQHF. The CDR3, as DNA: TGTGCCAGCAGTCCCCGAGCACAGAGATTGGCATTTCGTCAGCCCCAGCATTTT.

V usage is TRBV29-1 and J usage is TRBJ1-5; tentatively, D is TRBD1 (5 bases). V was cut by 4 bases and J by 6 bases, with 13 bases left in between. CDR1 SQVTM and CDR2 ANQGSEA come from the germline V gene. CDR3 size: 13 residues. The CDR3 sequence: CSVAPQGFQPQHF. The CDR3 region has the DNA TGCAGCGTTGCACCGCAGGGTTTTCAGCCCCAGCATTTT. The full variable domain, its missing parts supplied by reference TRBV29-1 and TRBJ1-5, is SAVISQKPSRDICQRGTSLTIQCQVDSQVTMMFWYRQQPGQSLTLIATANQGSEATYESGFVIDKFPISRPNLTFSTLTVSNMSPEDSSIYLCSVAPQGFQPQHFGDGTRLSIL.

This clone has only a few counts. V and J are TRBV6-5 and TRBJ1-1, with 7 bases matching TRBD1. This CDR3 is 13 amino acids long. V shed 4 bases and J 5 bases; nucleotides not matched to a gene: 4. Germline V gene lookup returns CDR1 MNHEY and CDR2 SVGAGI. Here the CDR3 DNA reads TGTGCCAGCAGTTCCCCAGGGGGGACTGAAGCTTTCTTT. This sequence encodes CASSSPGGTEAFF.

V usage is TRBV4-3 and J usage is TRBJ2-3; the D is unclear. The CDR3 is made up of 16 amino acids. CDR1 is LGHNA and CDR2 is YSLEER in the germline V gene. Trimming pared 3 bases from V and 4 bases from J, leaving 17 bases between. The DNA for the CDR3 is TGCGCCAGCAGCCATCAGCTCCAAGAGGTGGCAGATACGCAGTATTTT. It codes for CASSHQLQEVADTQYF.

This clone has just one count. The chain recombines TRBV6-5 with TRBJ2-1, with D possibly matching TRBD1 (6 bases). Trimming left V 0 bases short and J 1 base short, with 10 bases between. Germline CDR1 is MNHEY and CDR2 is SVGAGI. This CDR3 spans 16 amino acids. The CDR3 sequence: CASSYSGQGSYNEQFF. In nucleotides, the CDR3 is TGTGCCAGCAGTTACTCGGGGCAGGGGTCCTACAATGAGCAGTTCTTC.

The chain recombines TRBV5-4 with TRBJ2-7; a weak D match, TRBD1 (5 bases). CDR3 length: 15 residues. V was pared by 0 bases and J by 5 bases, with 15 bases between. The germline CDR1 and CDR2 sequences are SGHNT and YYREEE (reference sequence). The CDR3 protein is CASSLDPTVHNEQYF. CDR3 DNA: TGTGCCAGCAGCTTGGACCCGACAGTTCACAACGAGCAGTACTTC.

The chain recombines TRBV7-2 with TRBJ2-7; TRBD1 matches at 10 bases. This CDR3 region has 16 residues. CDR1 is SGHTA, CDR2 FQGNSA, per germline. Trimming took 4 bases from V and 2 from J; bases not matched to a gene: 8. This CDR3 is CASSSPGQGKPYEQYF. The CDR3 DNA reads TGTGCCAGCAGCTCCCCGGGACAGGGGAAACCCTACGAGCAGTACTTC.

The chain recombines TRBV7-2 with TRBJ2-5; 8 positions agree with TRBD2. Germline CDR1 SGHTA, CDR2 FQGNSA. The CDR3 covers 12 residues. The V and J ends lost 5 bases and 4 bases, in that order; junction bases with no gene match: 0. This CDR3 is CASSRGGETQYF. The CDR3, as DNA: TGTGCCAGCAGCCGGGGGGGAGAGACCCAGTACTTC.

This rearrangement joins TRBV7-2 to TRBJ2-2; D is perhaps TRBD2 (6 bases). Trimming pared 2 bases from V and 4 bases from J, leaving 20 bases between. The germline CDR1 and CDR2 sequences are SGHTA and FQGNSA. CDR3 size: 18 residues. CDR3 region: CASSLRGVVGGLTGELFF. CDR3 sequence (DNA): TGTGCCAGCAGCTTAAGGGGAGTGGTGGGAGGCCTCACCGGGGAGCTGTTTTTT.

This clone was counted between two and nine times. V gene TRBV28 combines with J gene TRBJ1-5; D uncertain. The CDR3 contains 14 residues. CDR1 and CDR2 from the germline V gene are MDHEN and SYDVKM. Trimming stripped 3 bases from V and 4 bases from J, with 10 bases between. The CDR3 sequence is CASSLIADNQPQHF. For the CDR3, the DNA is TGTGCCAGCAGTTTGATTGCGGATAATCAGCCCCAGCATTTT.

The chain carries TRBV15 and TRBJ1-5; D is uncertain. Germline CDR1 reads LNHNV; CDR2 reads YYDKDF (reference sequence). The CDR3 covers 15 residues. V was clipped by 0 bases and J by 4 bases, with 10 bases between them. This CDR3 is CATSRDSSFNQPQHF. The CDR3 DNA follows: TGTGCCACCAGCAGAGATAGCAGTTTTAATCAGCCCCAGCATTTT. The entire variable domain, with the rest obtained from reference TRBV15 and TRBJ1-5, is as follows: DAMVIQNPRYQVTQFGKPVTLSCSQTLNHNVMYWYQQKSSQAPKLLFHYYDKDFNNEADTPDNFQSRRPNTSFCFLDIRSPGLGDTAMYLCATSRDSSFNQPQHFGDGTRLSIL.

This clone was picked up a small number of times. The V and J genes are TRBV5-1 and TRBJ2-1; no clear D. Trimming stripped 0 bases from V and 2 bases from J, with 9 bases between. CDR1 and CDR2 from the germline V gene are SGHRS and YFSETQ. CDR3 length: 15 amino acids. Here the CDR3 DNA reads TGCGCCAGCAGCTTGGACTATCCAGCCTACAATGAGCAGTTCTTC. It is translated as CASSLDYPAYNEQFF.

The V gene is TRBV28, the J gene TRBJ1-5; D possibly corresponds to TRBD1 (6 bases). Germline CDR1 reads MDHEN; CDR2 reads SYDVKM. The CDR3 is 15 amino acids. With 1 base removed from V and 2 bases from J, the gap between germline ends came to 9 bases. The CDR3 protein is CASSLSAGGNQPQHF. The CDR3 DNA reads as TGTGCCAGCAGTTTATCGGCAGGGGGCAATCAGCCCCAGCATTTT.

J is TRBJ2-7 and V is TRBV7-2; D possibly corresponds to TRBD2 (7 bases). The CDR3 has 13 residues. V was shortened by 3 bases and J by 4 bases, with 10 bases between the two germline ends. Per the germline V gene, CDR1 is SGHTA and CDR2 is FQGNSA. This chain's CDR3 is CASSLGGRYEQYF. The CDR3 DNA sequence: TGTGCCAGCAGCTTGGGGGGGCGGTACGAGCAGTACTTC.

V is TRBV4-3 and J is TRBJ2-7, with D hard to call. The V end lost 0 bases, the J end lost 3 bases, and 9 bases lay between the germline ends. The CDR3 spans 14 residues. Per the germline V gene, CDR1 is LGHNA and CDR2 is YSLEER. The CDR3 nucleotides read TGCGCCAGCAGCCAAGATCGAACAGACTACGAGCAGTACTTC. Protein: CASSQDRTDYEQYF.

V usage is TRBV18 and J usage is TRBJ2-7; 7 positions agree with TRBD1. Per germline, CDR1 KGHSH and CDR2 LQKENI. CDR3 length equals 14 residues. V shed 6 bases and J 2 bases; nucleotides not matched to a gene: 7. In nucleotides, the CDR3 is TGTGCCAGCTCCGGGCCGGGACAGCCCTACGAGCAGTACTTC. Translated, it gives CASSGPGQPYEQYF.

V is TRBV27 and J is TRBJ1-6; a weak D match, TRBD1 (6 bases). V was pared by 5 bases and J by 5 bases, with 22 bases between. Germline V gene data show CDR1 as MNHEY and CDR2 as SMNVEV (reference sequence). This CDR3 contains 18 residues. CDR3 DNA sequence: TGTGCCAGCAGTGGGGGCTACAGGATACGATACGATAATTCACCCCTCCACTTT. Protein product: CASSGGYRIRYDNSPLHF.

The chain recombines TRBV6-6 with TRBJ2-5; D is ambiguous. V lost 5 bases and J lost 4, with 5 bases in between. This CDR3 has 11 amino acids. CDR1 and CDR2 from the germline V gene are MNHNY and SVGAGI (reference sequence). The CDR3, as DNA: TGTGCCAGCAGTACCGGAGAGACCCAGTACTTC. Translated: CASSTGETQYF.

This clone was detected a few times. This chain joins TRBV2 and TRBJ1-1; D is undetermined. V was pared by 8 bases and J by 4 bases, with 5 bases between. This CDR3 has 10 amino acids. Germline lookup yields CDR1 SNHLY and CDR2 FYNNEI. DNA for the CDR3: TGTGCCAGCCCGGGCACTGAAGCTTTCTTT. Encoded protein: CASPGTEAFF. The full variable domain, its missing parts supplied by reference TRBV2 and TRBJ1-1, is EPEVTQTPSHQVTQMGQEVILRCVPISNHLYFYWYRQILGQKVEFLVSFYNNEISEKSEIFDDQFSVERPDGSNFTLKIRSTKLEDSAMYFCASPGTEAFFGQGTRLTVV.

The chain links TRBV30 to TRBJ1-3; maybe TRBD1 (6 bases). The CDR3 runs 14 residues. Germline loops: CDR1 GTSNPN, CDR2 SVGIG (reference sequence). Trimming removed 4 bases from V and 1 base from J, with 11 bases in between. For the CDR3, the DNA is TGTGCCTGGAACGGGCAGGGGTCTGGAAACACCATATATTTT. It yields the protein CAWNGQGSGNTIYF.

This rearrangement joins TRBV11-2 to TRBJ2-7, with D tentatively TRBD1 (6 bases). Germline V lookup: CDR1 SGHAT, CDR2 FQNNGV. Trimming pared 8 bases from V and 2 bases from J, leaving 13 bases between. This CDR3 is 13 amino acids long. The CDR3 region is CASSLDSPYEQYF. DNA for the CDR3: TGTGCCAGCTCCCTGGACAGCCCCTACGAGCAGTACTTC.